One and the same sample provided the 13 T cell receptor beta chains below, sequenced in a study of control samples from healthy donors and cancer patients (TCRdb year 2020). To prepare the library, the immunoSEQ multiplex PCR assay was applied. In its TCRdb copy, this immuneACCESS table keeps in-frame sequences only and misses some clones. Where compared with another copy, unresolved V genes explain less than half of these, and the others have no known cause. This sample holds roughly 130,000 clones; approximately 90% were observed only once. Jointly, the top ten make up roughly 3.2% of the sample. The sequenced material came from blood. These receptors originate from a man aged 50 to 60 in good health.

The chain couples TRBV6-5 to TRBJ2-7; D is unresolved. This CDR3 region has 15 residues. Trimming took off 4 bases at V and 0 bases at J, with 13 bases between the two ends. In germline, CDR1 is MNHEY, CDR2 SVGAGI. CDR3 sequence reads: CASSSVGSPSYEQYF. In nucleotides, the CDR3 is TGTGCCAGCAGTTCAGTGGGCTCCCCCTCCTACGAGCAGTACTTC.

The V gene is TRBV30, the J gene TRBJ1-4; D gene uncertain. Trimming shortened V by 7 bases and J by 7 bases, and 7 bases separated the two germline ends. The V gene's germline CDR1 is GTSNPN and CDR2 SVGIG (reference sequence). The CDR3 runs to 10 residues. Here the CDR3 reads CASEGEKLFF. The DNA of the CDR3 is TGTGCCTCGGAGGGTGAAAAACTGTTTTTT.

The chain employs TRBV7-9 and TRBJ2-3; the D is unclear. CDR1 and CDR2 from the germline V gene are SEHNR and FQNEAQ (reference sequence). The germline V and J ends were trimmed by 1 base and 2 bases, with 7 bases remaining between them. This CDR3 is built from 14 residues. As DNA, the CDR3 is TGTGCCAGCAGCTTAGTTTACAACACAGATACGCAGTATTTT. Amino acids: CASSLVYNTDTQYF.

The chain recombines TRBV28 with TRBJ2-7, with a weak D call TRBD2 (7 bases). Germline-derived CDR1 and CDR2 are MDHEN and SYDVKM. V lost 6 bases and J 1 base, leaving 16 bases between the germline ends. CDR3 size: 15 residues. DNA of the CDR3: TGTGCCAGCAGCGTAGGGGGGGGGACGTCCTACGAGCAGTACTTC. Translation: CASSVGGGTSYEQYF.

This chain links TRBV18 with TRBJ2-3; 8 bases line up with TRBD2. CDR3 size: 15 residues. The trim removed 3 bases at V and 7 bases at J, leaving 9 bases unmatched. Germline V CDR1 and CDR2: KGHSH, LQKENI. The CDR3 DNA follows: TGTGCCAGCTCACCGGTTAGCGGGATTTTTAATACGCAGTATTTT. Translating it yields CASSPVSGIFNTQYF.

This chain links TRBV24-1 with TRBJ2-3; D is unclear. CDR3 size: 14 residues. V dropped 6 bases and J dropped 0 bases, with 9 bases sitting between them. The germline V gene has CDR1 KGHDR and CDR2 SFDVKD. This CDR3 reads CATSSVESTDTQYF. The CDR3 DNA sequence: TGTGCCACCAGTTCGGTAGAGAGCACAGATACGCAGTATTTT.

The chain joins TRBV14 to TRBJ2-2; TRBD1 is a possible D gene (5 bases). The CDR3 sequence is 15 residues long. V lost 4 bases and J lost 3, with 12 bases in between. Germline loops: CDR1 SGHDN, CDR2 FVKESK. The CDR3 DNA reads TGTGCCAGCAGCCTACAGGCAGGGTACACCGGGGAGCTGTTTTTT. Translating it yields CASSLQAGYTGELFF.

The rearrangement links TRBV28 to TRBJ2-7, with D uncertain. From germline, CDR1 is MDHEN and CDR2 SYDVKM. The CDR3 loop spans 14 amino acids. V gave up 3 bases and J gave up 5 bases, with 14 bases separating them. The CDR3 DNA reads as TGTGCCAGCAGTTTGGGTAGCCCTCAGGACGAGCAGTACTTC. Encoded protein: CASSLGSPQDEQYF.

This chain joins TRBV2 and TRBJ2-2, with TRBD2 matching over 7 bases. The CDR3 has 15 residues. Germline V CDR1 and CDR2: SNHLY, FYNNEI. V was pared by 7 bases and J by 7 bases, with 12 bases of the junction left unmatched. The chain's CDR3 is CASKGGGLSFGELFF. The CDR3 DNA reads TGTGCCAGCAAGGGCGGGGGACTGAGCTTCGGGGAGCTGTTTTTT.

The table lists this clone with many counts. The chain carries TRBV5-1 and TRBJ2-7; possibly TRBD1 or TRBD2 for D (5 bases each). The V and J ends lost 4 bases and 2 bases respectively, with 16 bases between them. The germline CDR1 and CDR2 sequences are SGHRS and YFSETQ. The length of the CDR3 is 15 residues. The CDR3 coding sequence is TGCGCCAGCAGCGCCTCCGGGACCGCAACCTACGAGCAGTACTTC. Amino acids: CASSASGTATYEQYF.

CDR3 amino acids: CASSLTTGELFF. For the CDR3, the DNA is TGTGCCAGCAGCTTAACAACCGGGGAGCTGTTTTTT. The chain joins TRBV7-3 to TRBJ2-2; D is unresolved. Trimming took 0 bases from V and 5 from J, leaving 1 base between them. The CDR3 totals 12 residues. Looked up from germline, CDR1 is SGHTA and CDR2 is FQGTGA.

J is TRBJ1-6 and V is TRBV5-1; perhaps TRBD1 as D (6 bases). The germline V gene has CDR1 SGHRS and CDR2 YFSETQ. The CDR3 totals 15 residues. V lost 0 bases, J lost 8 bases, and 12 bases lay in between. The CDR3 DNA sequence: TGCGCCAGCAGCTTGGCCGGGCAGGGGTATTCACCCCTCCACTTT. Its protein product is CASSLAGQGYSPLHF.

The chain recombines TRBV5-5 with TRBJ2-5, with 7 positions matching TRBD2. CDR1 is SGHKS and CDR2 is YYEKEE in the germline V gene (reference sequence). J lost 0 bases, V lost 0 bases, and 5 bases had no gene match. There are 16 residues in the CDR3. The CDR3 region is CASSLGSGVYQETQYF. DNA of the CDR3: TGTGCCAGCAGCTTGGGAAGCGGGGTATACCAAGAGACCCAGTACTTC.